A selection of T cell receptor beta chains follows, all from one sample in a study of response to subunit inactivated influenza vaccine. TCRdb re-derived calls from the RT-PCR reads in MiXCR, one entry per CDR3 protein. The sample shows about 570,000 distinct CDR3 sequences, 12% of them seen only once. The sample was PBMCs from blood, taken on the day of vaccination. Receptors originate from a man aged 50-60 years who received an inactivated influenza vaccine. CDR3s include the opening cysteine and the closing phenylalanine or tryptophan. D genes are given only for firm matches. Size is stated for part of the rows, as once, few or many counts, or as a class when the clone is expanded.

J gene	V gene	clone size	D gene	CDR3 DNA	CDR3 protein
TRBJ1-2	TRBV7-2	few	TRBD1	TGTGCCAGCAGTGATATGGGACAGCCTACCGGCTACACCTTC	CASSDMGQPTGYTF
TRBJ2-7	TRBV28	many	NA	TGTGCCAGCAGTTCCGGGGGCACACTTCTCCAGCAGTACTTC	CASSSGGTLLQQYF
TRBJ2-5	TRBV28	many	NA	TGTGCCAGCAGTTTAGTCCCTCGGGGGCCGGGGGAGACCCAGTACTTC	CASSLVPRGPGETQYF
TRBJ2-3	TRBV3-1	many	TRBD2	TGTGCCAGCAGCCCGACTAGCGGAAACACAGATACGCAGTATTTT	CASSPTSGNTDTQYF
TRBJ2-5	TRBV29-1	NA	NA	TGCAGCGTTGAGGAGGGCCCCTCCCGGTACTTC	CSVEEGPSRYF
TRBJ2-5	TRBV20-1	few	NA	TGCAGTGCCCCTGACAGAATCGACCAAGAGACCCAGTACTTC	CSAPDRIDQETQYF
TRBJ1-4	TRBV5-1	NA	NA	TGCGCCAGCAGCTTGGTGGGTCAGACTAATGAAAAACTGTTTTTT	CASSLVGQTNEKLFF
TRBJ2-4	TRBV20-1	many	NA	TGCAGTGCTAGAGATATAAAACTCGCGGAGGGAGTGGAGTACTTC	CSARDIKLAEGVEYF
TRBJ2-2	TRBV2	NA	NA	TGTGCCAGCAGTGAAGCGCTTAGAACCGGGGAGCTGTTTTTT	CASSEALRTGELFF
TRBJ1-1	TRBV3-1	many	TRBD1	TGTGCCAGCAGCCTCAACAGGGGAGGAGCGGACACTGAAGCTTTCTTT	CASSLNRGGADTEAFF
TRBJ2-3	TRBV4-2	few	NA	TGTGCCAGCAGCCAAGTAGGAGCAGATACGCAGTATTTT	CASSQVGADTQYF
TRBJ2-1	TRBV11-1	many	NA	TGTGCCAGCAGCTTACTTCCACCTCCGGGGAGGTCCTACAATGAGCAGTTCTTC	CASSLLPPPGRSYNEQFF
TRBJ1-5	TRBV7-9	few	TRBD1	TGTGCCAGCAGCTTAGCAGACAGGGCTTCGAATCAGCCCCAGCATTTT	CASSLADRASNQPQHF
TRBJ1-2	TRBV9	few	NA	TGTGCCAGCGAGCGACCCGGACCTTTCTATGGCTACACCTTC	CASERPGPFYGYTF
TRBJ2-6	TRBV3-1	NA	NA	TGTGCCAGCAGCCATAGGGGCGTTTTAGCTGGGGCCAACGTCCTGACTTTC	CASSHRGVLAGANVLTF
TRBJ2-3	TRBV20-1	NA	NA	TGCAGTGCTAGTGGGTCGGGGGTAAACACAGATACGCAGTATTTT	CSASGSGVNTDTQYF
TRBJ2-5	TRBV24-1	many	TRBD1	TGTGCCACCAGTGATTTAACAGGGGGTACGGAGACCCAGTACTTC	CATSDLTGGTETQYF
TRBJ1-4	TRBV27	few	NA	TGTGCCAGTCAAGGAGGAGGGGCTGGAGAAAAACTGTTTTTT	CASQGGGAGEKLFF
TRBJ2-1	TRBV15	many	TRBD2	TGTGCCACCAGCAGAAACAGAGCTAGCGGGATTGATGAGCAGTTCTTC	CATSRNRASGIDEQFF
TRBJ2-7	TRBV6-1	NA	TRBD2	TGTGCCAGCAGCCCTCTTTATAGCGGGGAATACGAGCAGTACTTC	CASSPLYSGEYEQYF